What follows are 30 T cell receptor beta chains derived from one specimen sequenced in a study of blood T cell repertoires in COVID-19. Sequenced by immunoSEQ multiplex PCR; TCRdb stores in-frame clones only, minus some. The top ten hold roughly 0.99% of the sample, which has 150,000 to 200,000 clones, 86% seen once. Sequenced: peripheral blood. The receptors originated from a man younger than 30 with acute or convalescent COVID-19.

The CDR3 spells CASTGAGETQYF. DNA of the CDR3: TGTGCCAGCACTGGGGCGGGGGAGACCCAGTACTTC. The chain couples TRBV3-1 (or the pseudogene TRBV3-2) to TRBJ2-5; TRBD2 might be the D (6 bases). Germline-derived CDR1 and CDR2 are LGHDT and YNNKEL (reference sequence). The CDR3 covers 12 residues. V dropped 7 bases and J dropped 5 bases, with 11 bases sitting between them.

This rearrangement joins TRBV30 to TRBJ1-6; a weak D match, TRBD1 (5 bases). Germline V lookup: CDR1 GTSNPN, CDR2 SVGIG (reference sequence). V was trimmed by 3 bases and J by 1 base, leaving 13 bases between them. The CDR3 contains 16 residues. Here the CDR3 DNA reads TGTGCCTGGAGCTTGCCAGGGTTTTCCTATAATTCACCCCTCCACTTT. This sequence encodes CAWSLPGFSYNSPLHF.

CDR3: CASSQDRGDQPQHF. CDR3 coding DNA: TGCGCCAGCAGCCAAGATCGGGGTGATCAGCCCCAGCATTTT. The rearrangement joins TRBV4-1 to TRBJ1-5; no definite D call. The length of the CDR3 is 14 residues. Trimming pared 0 bases from V and 5 bases from J, leaving 8 bases between. Germline V gene lookup returns CDR1 MGHRA and CDR2 YSYEKL.

This chain connects TRBV27 to TRBJ2-2; 14 nucleotides match TRBD2. CDR3 length: 15 amino acids. CDR1 and CDR2 (germline): MNHEY, SMNVEV (reference sequence). V lost 5 bases to trimming and J lost 5 bases; unmatched junction nucleotides: 1. As DNA, the CDR3 is TGTGCCAGCAGTAGACTAGCGGGGGGGACCGGGGAGCTGTTTTTT. The encoded protein is CASSRLAGGTGELFF.

This chain uses TRBV29-1 with TRBJ1-5, with 7 bases that match TRBD1. Germline V lookup: CDR1 SQVTM, CDR2 ANQGSEA. This CDR3 region has 13 residues. J was trimmed by 4 bases and V by 4 bases; bases with no gene match: 4. This CDR3 reads CSVAGQPNQPQHF. Written as DNA, the CDR3 is TGCAGCGTTGCGGGACAGCCTAATCAGCCCCAGCATTTT.

The rearrangement joins TRBV18 to TRBJ2-5, with 11 bases identical to TRBD2. Trimming took 4 bases from V and 2 from J; bases not matched to a gene: 3. The germline gives CDR1 KGHSH, CDR2 LQKENI. The CDR3 is made up of 15 amino acids. DNA of the CDR3: TGTGCCAGCTCACGTAGCGGGGGGGCACAAGAGACCCAGTACTTC. Residues: CASSRSGGAQETQYF.

The chain links TRBV2 to TRBJ1-5, with D hard to call. The germline V and J ends were trimmed by 4 bases and 5 bases, with 9 bases remaining between them. Germline V lookup: CDR1 SNHLY, CDR2 FYNNEI. The CDR3 extends over 13 amino acids. The CDR3 is CASSGLVDQPQHF. The CDR3 bases are TGTGCCAGCAGTGGCCTGGTAGATCAGCCCCAGCATTTT.

The chain links TRBV5-4 to TRBJ1-2, with 10 bases matching TRBD1. The CDR3 consists of 14 residues. CDR1 and CDR2 from the germline V gene are SGHNT and YYREEE (reference sequence). Losses at the gene ends were 4 bases for V and 3 bases for J; bases not matched to a gene: 3. DNA of the CDR3: TGTGCCAGCAGCCCGACAGGGGGCGACTATGGCTACACCTTC. It is translated as CASSPTGGDYGYTF. The variable domain in full, completed from reference TRBV5-4 and TRBJ1-2, reads ETGVTQSPTHLIKTRGQQVTLRCSSQSGHNTVSWYQQALGQGPQFIFQYYREEENGRGNFPPRFSGLQFPNYSSELNVNALELDDSALYLCASSPTGGDYGYTFGSGTRLTVV.

The rearrangement links TRBV27 to TRBJ1-6, with TRBD1 as a possible D gene (6 bases). Trimming cost V 2 bases and J 4 bases, with 9 bases left between them. Germline CDR1 reads MNHEY; CDR2 reads SMNVEV (reference sequence). The CDR3 consists of 15 residues. CDR3: CASSLGGAYNSPLHF. The DNA for the CDR3 is TGTGCCAGCAGTTTAGGGGGCGCATATAATTCACCCCTCCACTTT.

J is TRBJ1-4 and V is TRBV29-1; 11 bases fit TRBD1. The CDR3 consists of 13 residues. The V gene's germline CDR1 is SQVTM and CDR2 ANQGSEA. V was pared by 5 bases and J by 7 bases, with 3 bases of the junction left unmatched. The CDR3 nucleotides are TGCAGCGTTTCGGGACAGGGGGTTGAAAAACTGTTTTTT. As protein: CSVSGQGVEKLFF. Looking up the rest from reference TRBV29-1 and TRBJ1-4 gives the full variable domain: SAVISQKPSRDICQRGTSLTIQCQVDSQVTMMFWYRQQPGQSLTLIATANQGSEATYESGFVIDKFPISRPNLTFSTLTVSNMSPEDSSIYLCSVSGQGVEKLFFGSGTQLSVL.

This chain connects TRBV29-1 to TRBJ2-1; D remains unclear. Per the germline V gene, CDR1 is SQVTM and CDR2 is ANQGSEA. Trimming took 7 bases from V and 7 from J, leaving 8 bases between them. This CDR3 comprises 10 residues. Here the CDR3 reads CSGVENEQFF. The CDR3, as DNA: TGCAGCGGGGTGGAGAATGAGCAGTTCTTC.

This chain uses TRBV2 with TRBJ2-3; 7 bases map to TRBD1. Trimming cost V 5 bases and J 5 bases; bases outside gene matches: 7. CDR3 length: 14 residues. Per the germline V gene, CDR1 is SNHLY and CDR2 is FYNNEI. CDR3 sequence reads: CASSLGAGGDTQYF. The CDR3 nucleotides read TGTGCCAGCAGTTTGGGGGCAGGGGGAGATACGCAGTATTTT.

J is TRBJ1-2 and V is TRBV5-8; a weak D match, TRBD1 (5 bases). The germline V gene has CDR1 SGHTS and CDR2 YDEGEE. Trimming cost V 2 bases and J 3 bases, with 11 bases left between them. The CDR3 spans 14 residues. The CDR3 DNA reads TGTGCCAGCAGCTTCCGGGGGACTCACTATGGCTACACCTTC. Residues: CASSFRGTHYGYTF. Drawing the rest from reference TRBV5-8 and TRBJ1-2, the complete variable domain is EAGVTQSPTHLIKTRGQQATLRCSPISGHTSVYWYQQALGLGLQFLLWYDEGEERNRGNFPPRFSGRQFPNYSSELNVNALELEDSALYLCASSFRGTHYGYTFGSGTRLTVV.

The chain recombines TRBV10-3 with TRBJ2-3, with 7 bases fitting TRBD2. CDR3 size: 13 residues. The V gene end was trimmed by 11 bases and the J gene end by 5 bases; junction bases not matched to a gene: 10. In germline, CDR1 is ENHRY, CDR2 SYGVKD. CDR3 protein: CAVLAVPQDTQYF. DNA for the CDR3: TGTGCCGTTCTAGCGGTGCCTCAAGATACGCAGTATTTT.

The chain links TRBV12-3 or TRBV12-4 to TRBJ1-1; weak D call: TRBD1 (6 bases). Trimming stripped 6 bases from V and 6 bases from J, with 14 bases between. The CDR3 loop spans 13 amino acids. The CDR3 here is CASSYPGGPEAFF. DNA of the CDR3: TGTGCCAGCAGCTACCCGGGGGGGCCTGAAGCTTTCTTT.

The chain carries TRBV27 and TRBJ1-4, with D possibly TRBD1 on 6 matching bases. The CDR3 is 15 residues long. CDR1 and CDR2 (germline): MNHEY, SMNVEV (reference sequence). V shed 6 bases and J shed 3 bases, with 14 bases lying between them. CDR3 coding DNA: TGTGCCAGCAGGGGGGGGGCATGGGCTAATGAAAAACTGTTTTTT. Translating it yields CASRGGAWANEKLFF.

Here the CDR3 reads CASSVLRGTGETQYF. The CDR3 DNA reads as TGTGCCAGCAGCGTACTACGAGGGACAGGGGAGACCCAGTACTTC. J is TRBJ2-5 and V is TRBV9; 9 bases agree with TRBD1. The CDR3 is 15 residues long. The trim removed 1 base at V and 5 bases at J, leaving 6 bases unmatched. Germline assignment: CDR1 SGDLS and CDR2 YYNGEE. Drawing the rest from reference TRBV9 and TRBJ2-5, the complete variable domain is DSGVTQTPKHLITATGQRVTLRCSPRSGDLSVYWYQQSLDQGLQFLIQYYNGEERAKGNILERFSAQQFPDLHSELNLSSLELGDSALYFCASSVLRGTGETQYFGPGTRLLVL.

The rearrangement links TRBV5-1 to TRBJ1-1; D unclear. The V gene lost 0 bases and the J gene lost 5 bases, with 8 bases spanning the gap. CDR1 and CDR2 from the germline V gene are SGHRS and YFSETQ. The CDR3 is 13 residues long. This chain's CDR3 is CASSLAVDTEAFF. CDR3 nucleotide sequence: TGCGCCAGCAGCTTGGCGGTTGATACTGAAGCTTTCTTT.

The chain employs TRBV5-1 and TRBJ2-1, with 11 positions matching TRBD1. Germline CDR1 reads SGHRS; CDR2 reads YFSETQ. With 4 bases clipped from V and 7 bases from J, the junction kept 7 bases outside the gene matches. CDR3 size: 15 residues. CDR3 sequence: CASSPGTGGWNEQFF. DNA of the CDR3: TGCGCCAGCAGCCCTGGGACAGGGGGTTGGAATGAGCAGTTCTTC.

The rearrangement links TRBV18 to TRBJ1-5, with 7 bases that match TRBD1. Per germline, CDR1 KGHSH and CDR2 LQKENI. V gave up 3 bases and J gave up 6 bases; unmatched junction bases: 8. The CDR3 spans 15 residues. This CDR3 reads CASSPTVTGAQPQHF. For the CDR3, the DNA is TGTGCCAGCTCACCGACTGTCACAGGGGCTCAGCCCCAGCATTTT.

This CDR3 is CAWSVHTAISNSPLHF. The CDR3 DNA reads TGTGCCTGGAGTGTACATACAGCTATATCCAATTCACCCCTCCACTTT. The genes are TRBV30 and TRBJ1-6; D unresolved. V shed 0 bases and J shed 7 bases, with 16 bases lying between them. CDR3 size: 16 residues. In germline, CDR1 is GTSNPN, CDR2 SVGIG (reference sequence).

The chain uses TRBV30 and TRBJ2-3, with D maybe TRBD1 (5 bases). The CDR3 spans 12 residues. Germline loops: CDR1 GTSNPN, CDR2 SVGIG (reference sequence). Trimming removed 1 base at V and 4 bases at J, with 6 bases between. The CDR3 sequence: CAWSGGPDTQYF. As DNA, the CDR3 is TGTGCCTGGAGTGGGGGCCCAGATACGCAGTATTTT. Full variable domain (missing parts from reference TRBV30 and TRBJ2-3): SQTIHQWPATLVQPVGSPLSLECTVEGTSNPNLYWYRQAAGRGLQLLFYSVGIGQISSEVPQNLSASRPQDRQFILSSKKLLLSDSGFYLCAWSGGPDTQYFGPGTRLTVL.

For the CDR3, the DNA is TGTGCCAGCAGTCAGACAGGGGGAGAAGAAAAACTGTTTTTT. Encoded protein: CASSQTGGEEKLFF. This chain links TRBV28 with TRBJ1-4, with 9 bases lining up with TRBD1. CDR3 length: 14 residues. V lost 5 bases to trimming and J lost 8 bases; unmatched junction nucleotides: 6. Per germline, CDR1 MDHEN and CDR2 SYDVKM. Full variable domain (missing parts from reference TRBV28 and TRBJ1-4): DVKVTQSSRYLVKRTGEKVFLECVQDMDHENMFWYRQDPGLGLRLIYFSYDVKMKEKGDIPEGYSVSREKKERFSLILESASTNQTSMYLCASSQTGGEEKLFFGSGTQLSVL.

The V and J genes are TRBV11-3 and TRBJ2-1, with TRBD2 matching over 8 bases. This CDR3 spans 18 amino acids. Looked up from germline, CDR1 is SGHNT and CDR2 is YENEEA. Trimming cost V 1 base and J 7 bases; bases outside gene matches: 15. The CDR3 nucleotides read TGTGCCAGCAGCTTAGGGGCGCCCGTTGTTAGCGGGGCTAATGAGCAGTTCTTC. Translated, it gives CASSLGAPVVSGANEQFF.

This chain connects TRBV5-1 to TRBJ2-2, with 8 bases that match TRBD1. This CDR3 has 16 residues. Trimming removed 0 bases from V and 2 bases from J; junction bases left unmatched: 3. CDR1 SGHRS and CDR2 YFSETQ come from the germline V gene. CDR3 in amino acids: CASSLDPGGNTGELFF. The CDR3 nucleotides read TGCGCCAGCAGCTTGGACCCAGGGGGCAACACCGGGGAGCTGTTTTTT.

The chain combines TRBV11-2 with TRBJ1-2; 10 bases are shared with TRBD1. The CDR3 spans 15 residues. Unmatched junction bases numbered 9, after V lost 3 bases and J lost 8 bases. Germline V gene data show CDR1 as SGHAT and CDR2 as FQNNGV. This CDR3 is CASSLVPGQGNGYTF. DNA of the CDR3: TGTGCCAGCAGCTTGGTTCCGGGACAGGGGAACGGCTACACCTTC. The complete variable domain, with remaining parts taken from reference TRBV11-2 and TRBJ1-2, reads EAGVAQSPRYKIIEKRQSVAFWCNPISGHATLYWYQQILGQGPKLLIQFQNNGVVDDSQLPKDRFSAERLKGVDSTLKIQPAKLEDSAVYLCASSLVPGQGNGYTFGSGTRLTVV.

With regard to this clone: Other DNA sequences in the sample encode the same CDR3. The chain couples TRBV12-3 or TRBV12-4 to TRBJ1-1; D might be TRBD1 (6 bases). The CDR3 covers 11 residues. The V gene lost 3 bases and the J gene lost 7 bases, with 6 bases spanning the gap. Here the CDR3 DNA reads TGTGCCAGCAGTTTCAGGGGTGAAGCTTTCTTT. Translating gives CASSFRGEAFF.

J is TRBJ2-3 and V is TRBV2; 13 bases map to TRBD2. The CDR3 loop spans 18 amino acids. Losses at the gene ends were 3 bases for V and 0 bases for J; bases not matched to a gene: 6. CDR1 is SNHLY, CDR2 FYNNEI, per germline. The CDR3 nucleotides read TGTGCCAGCAGTGACCGGACTAGCGGGGGCCCTAGCACAGATACGCAGTATTTT. It yields the protein CASSDRTSGGPSTDTQYF.

This clone has a count of ten or more. This chain connects TRBV30 to TRBJ1-5; D unresolved. V gave up 1 base and J gave up 7 bases, with 11 bases separating them. Germline loops: CDR1 GTSNPN, CDR2 SVGIG (reference sequence). This CDR3 spans 13 amino acids. The chain's CDR3 is CAWSGAGGQPQHF. CDR3 DNA: TGTGCCTGGAGTGGGGCAGGAGGACAGCCCCAGCATTTT.

The V call is TRBV30, the J call TRBJ1-5; 9 bases are shared with TRBD1. CDR3 length: 15 residues. Germline values: CDR1 GTSNPN, CDR2 SVGIG (reference sequence). With 0 bases clipped from V and 4 bases from J, the junction kept 4 bases outside the gene matches. CDR3 nucleotide sequence: TGTGCCTGGAGTGTACAGGGGGCTGGGAATCAGCCCCAGCATTTT. It encodes CAWSVQGAGNQPQHF.